This T cell receptor (beta chain) was recovered during a study of T cell repertoires in cytomegalovirus infection. Overall study: The public TCR beta signatures pointed to both CMV infection and matching HLA type. The study's findings and limits: Ex vivo responses were dominated by HLA-C-restricted CMV-specific TCR beta clonotypes.

TCRdb redid the calling of the reads with MiXCR, one entry per CDR3 protein. The repertoire has 200,000 to 300,000 distinct CDR3 sequences, roughly 9.1% of them found once; the top ten carry more than 12%. This clonotype was counted a few times. Its antigen is unidentified. The CDR3 sequence is 19 residues long. The trim removed 5 bases at V and 4 bases at J, leaving 17 bases unmatched. Looked up from germline, CDR1 is LNHDA and CDR2 is SQIVND (reference sequence). The chain recombines TRBV19 with TRBJ2-1, with 10 positions matching TRBD2. The specimen sequenced was PBMCs. This clonotype originated in a human donor in good health (CMV status not recorded). Some clones in this sample may be carry-over from other donors' samples. The CDR3 loop is CASSPYPLAGDSLYNEQFF. CDR3 nucleotides: TGTGCCAGTAGTCCATATCCCCTAGCGGGAGATAGCCTATACAATGAGCAGTTCTTC.